This note documents a single T cell receptor beta chain sequence. The specificity of this receptor is unknown. Per-base qualities were not stored, and no clone one base away is much larger. The data stem from a study of identifying expanded T cells in peripheral blood (dated by TCRdb to the late 2010s). A note on the overall study: Technical replicates were generated by sequencing separate aliquots of the same genomic DNA pool, with four replicates compared pairwise. Study-wide conclusions, independent of this receptor: Both the number of clones called differentially abundant and the false-positive rate were significantly reduced by the beta-binomial model across all healthy-donor time intervals. In all healthy donors, the variance in clone template counts between samples taken roughly 14 days apart rose significantly as total template count increased. The authors expected that biological variance in healthy repertoires might rise further over much longer intervals, such as months to years. Approximately 1.2 differentially abundant clones were flagged by the binomial model between technical replicates, whereas about 15 and 19 were flagged over roughly two weeks and four weeks, respectively.

The CDR3 contains 16 residues, cysteine and phenylalanine counted. The CDR3 DNA has 48 bases and is translated from base 1. The germline V gene (reference sequence) yields SGHKS for CDR1 and YYEKEE for CDR2. The germline V and J ends show losses of 6 bases and 4 bases respectively, and no gene match explains 11 bases of the junction. During the collection period, no infections or other immune events were recorded for the healthy donors. Blood repertoires from healthy donors were used as a training cohort for calibrating time-dependent variance in a beta-binomial model of differential abundance of T-cell clones. The training cohort was composed of approximately ten healthy donors, 3 female and 7 male. The donors were between roughly 29 and 64 years old, with an average age of roughly 40 years. Obtained from a commercial supplier, whole blood was collected from each healthy donor at three time points set two to three weeks apart. For immunosequencing, genomic DNA was extracted from unsorted whole blood.

The immunoSEQ Assay, which uses bias-controlled multiplex PCR amplification of genomic DNA, was used to profile TCRbeta CDR3 regions. The source study handled its data this way. The absolute abundance of each unique TCRbeta CDR3 region was quantified after sequences were collapsed and filtered. Differential abundance was tested with two models: a binomial (Fisher-equivalent) model and a beta-binomial model that adds time-dependent variance fitted from healthy donors. Clones with fewer than 5 combined templates were excluded, and clones with Benjamini-Hochberg FDR below 0.01 were called differentially abundant. The form v = (b*log(k)+a)^2 was used to model beta-binomial variance as a function of total template count across the two samples. In its TCRdb copy, this immuneACCESS table keeps in-frame sequences only and misses some clones. Where compared with another copy, unresolved V genes explain less than half of these, and the others have no known cause. V, J and clone size were drawn from that table, and D and trimming were deduced from the DNA. The sample table records around 94,000 clones; about 85% of these occur just once. The top ten clonotypes cover 4.5% of the sample.

The sample comprised blood. The TCR was taken from a person aged 18-70 years in good health. Rearrangement joined TRBV5-5 to TRBJ1-2; 11 nucleotides in the junction match TRBD1. DNA sequence: TGTGCCAGCAACCCCCGAGCGGACAGGGGGCCCTATGGCTACACCTTC. Translated, it gives CASNPRADRGPYGYTF. Outside the CDR3, residues come from the reference TRBV5-5 and TRBJ1-2 proteins, so the full variable domain is: DAGVTQSPTHLIKTRGQQVTLRCSPISGHKSVSWYQQVLGQGPQFIFQYYEKEERGRGNFPDRFSARQFPNYSSELNVNALLLGDSALYLCASNPRADRGPYGYTFGSGTRLTVV.